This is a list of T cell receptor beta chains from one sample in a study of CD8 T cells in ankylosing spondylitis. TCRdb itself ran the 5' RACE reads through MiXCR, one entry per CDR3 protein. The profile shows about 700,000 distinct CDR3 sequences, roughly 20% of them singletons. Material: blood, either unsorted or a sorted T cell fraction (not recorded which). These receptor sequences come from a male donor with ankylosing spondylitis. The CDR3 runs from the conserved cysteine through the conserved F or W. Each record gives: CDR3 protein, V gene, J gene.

CDR3: CASSLEVMGGSSQETQYF
V: TRBV7-6
J: TRBJ2-5

CDR3: CASSKSMNTEAFF
V: TRBV2
J: TRBJ1-1

CDR3: CASSLSGLRRGAFF
V: TRBV19
J: TRBJ1-1

CDR3: CSASPATGLEQYF
V: TRBV20-1
J: TRBJ2-7

CDR3: CATLKGGNTGELFF
V: TRBV10-3
J: TRBJ2-2

CDR3: CASRLGRANTEAFF
V: TRBV6-1
J: TRBJ1-1

CDR3: CSAQGGFDQPQHF
V: TRBV29-1
J: TRBJ1-5

CDR3: CASSENRGLSENGYTF
V: TRBV5-1
J: TRBJ1-2

CDR3: CASSLDPGNTGELFF
V: TRBV7-2
J: TRBJ2-2

CDR3: CASSPGPSPEDTQYF
V: TRBV18
J: TRBJ2-3

CDR3: CASSLMGSSNQPQHF
V: TRBV11-2
J: TRBJ1-5

CDR3: CASSGESPPRGYGYTF
V: TRBV19
J: TRBJ1-2

CDR3: CASSTPEDRDEQYF
V: TRBV12-3/TRBV12-4
J: TRBJ2-7

CDR3: CAWSVPLGGFNNEQFF
V: TRBV30
J: TRBJ2-1

CDR3: CASRRDRGPSSGELFF
V: TRBV28
J: TRBJ2-2

CDR3: CASSYSGSYTF
V: TRBV12-3/TRBV12-4
J: TRBJ1-2